The rows below give T cell receptor beta chains drawn from one sample of a study of T-cell memory formation after mild COVID-19. TCRdb recomputed calls from the 5' RACE reads with MiXCR, one row per CDR3 protein. Of some 600,000 distinct CDR3 sequences listed, roughly a sixth are singletons. Specimen: PBMCs or a T cell subset sorted from them (not recorded which). The source of these receptors is an adult woman who had mild COVID-19 (a few samples of this study predate the infection). Cell type and time point are not known. Both conserved end residues are part of each CDR3. Fields, in order: clone size, D gene, J gene, V gene, CDR3 DNA, CDR3 protein. A D gene is named only where the DNA matches it firmly. A clone size is listed for some rows: how often the clone was seen (once, few, many), or a class if it is expanded.

size: NA; D: NA; J: TRBJ1-2; V: TRBV19; DNA: TGTGCCAGCCACAGGTCAGGTGGCTACACCTTC; CDR3: CASHRSGGYTF
size: few; D: TRBD2; J: TRBJ2-2; V: TRBV9; DNA: TGTGCCAGCAGCGTAGGAACTAGCGGGGGGGTCTGGAACACCGGGGAGCTGTTTTTT; CDR3: CASSVGTSGGVWNTGELFF
size: NA; D: TRBD2; J: TRBJ2-1; V: TRBV5-1; DNA: TGCGCCAGCAGCTTGGCCCTAGCGGGTCAAAATGAGCAGTTCTTC; CDR3: CASSLALAGQNEQFF
size: few; D: TRBD2; J: TRBJ2-1; V: TRBV7-3; DNA: TGTGCCAGCAGCGCCCTAGCCTCTAGCGGTACCTACAATGAGCAGTTCTTC; CDR3: CASSALASSGTYNEQFF
size: NA; D: NA; J: TRBJ2-7; V: TRBV4-1; DNA: TGCGCCAGCAGCCAAGATGAACTATCCTCCTACGAGCAGTACTTC; CDR3: CASSQDELSSYEQYF
size: many; D: TRBD2; J: TRBJ2-1; V: TRBV5-1; DNA: TGCGCCAGCAGCTTGGAGGGCGGGGGGAACAATGAGCAGTTCTTC; CDR3: CASSLEGGGNNEQFF
size: NA; D: NA; J: TRBJ1-1; V: TRBV5-1; DNA: TGCGCCAGCAGCTTGGAAGAGACAAGCAGCACTGAAGCTTTCTTT; CDR3: CASSLEETSSTEAFF
size: few; D: NA; J: TRBJ2-2; V: TRBV9; DNA: TGTGCCAGCAGCGTAGGAGGCAGCTTGGGCTCCGGGGAGCTGTTTTTT; CDR3: CASSVGGSLGSGELFF
size: few; D: TRBD2; J: TRBJ2-7; V: TRBV16; DNA: TGTGCCAGCAGCCAATCGATGGGAGGGCCCGAGCAGTACTTC; CDR3: CASSQSMGGPEQYF
size: many; D: NA; J: TRBJ2-1; V: TRBV5-5; DNA: TGTGCCAGCAGCTTGGGGGTCGCGGAGAGCTCCTACAATGAGCAGTTCTTC; CDR3: CASSLGVAESSYNEQFF
size: few; D: NA; J: TRBJ1-6; V: TRBV19; DNA: TGTGCCAGTAAGGATTTAGGGCTGATTAATTCACCCCTCCACTTT; CDR3: CASKDLGLINSPLHF
size: few; D: TRBD2; J: TRBJ2-1; V: TRBV7-2; DNA: TGTGCCAGCAGGGACGGGACTAGCGTCGGGGATGAGCAGTTCTTC; CDR3: CASRDGTSVGDEQFF
size: NA; D: TRBD2; J: TRBJ2-3; V: TRBV4-3; DNA: TGCGCCAGCAGCCTCAACTACGGGAGGGAGGATACGCAGTATTTT; CDR3: CASSLNYGREDTQYF
size: NA; D: TRBD1; J: TRBJ2-5; V: TRBV5-1; DNA: TGCGCCAGCAGCTTGTTTTCGGCAGGGGGTCAGGAGACCCAGTACTTC; CDR3: CASSLFSAGGQETQYF
size: NA; D: NA; J: TRBJ1-2; V: TRBV7-2; DNA: TGTGCCAGCAGCTTGATTCGACAGGCCTATGGCTACACCTTC; CDR3: CASSLIRQAYGYTF
size: NA; D: TRBD2; J: TRBJ2-7; V: TRBV19; DNA: TGTGCCAGTAGTAGAGCGGGAGTAAAATCCTACGAGCAGTACTTC; CDR3: CASSRAGVKSYEQYF
size: few; D: TRBD2; J: TRBJ2-1; V: TRBV27; DNA: TGTGCCAGCAGTTGGGGGGGACATGAGCAGTTCTTC; CDR3: CASSWGGHEQFF
size: few; D: NA; J: TRBJ2-5; V: TRBV7-9; DNA: TGTGCCAGCAGCATCGGATACCGGGGGTCTCAAGAGACCCAGTACTTC; CDR3: CASSIGYRGSQETQYF
size: few; D: NA; J: TRBJ2-1; V: TRBV9; DNA: TGTGCCAGCAGGCCGGTGAACGACAATGAGCAGTTCTTC; CDR3: CASRPVNDNEQFF
size: NA; D: NA; J: TRBJ2-1; V: TRBV7-6; DNA: TGTGCCAGCAGCTGGCCAAGGGGGGGCAGATACAATGAGCAGTTCTTC; CDR3: CASSWPRGGRYNEQFF
size: NA; D: TRBD1; J: TRBJ2-7; V: TRBV18; DNA: TGTGCCAGCTCACTACAACCGGGACAGGGGACCTACGAGCAGTACTTC; CDR3: CASSLQPGQGTYEQYF
size: few; D: NA; J: TRBJ2-1; V: TRBV20-1; DNA: TGCAGCGGACCCGGGGTAAGCGGCGAGCAGTTCTTC; CDR3: CSGPGVSGEQFF
size: few; D: NA; J: TRBJ1-2; V: TRBV6-2/TRBV6-3; DNA: TGTGCCAGCAGTGCTACCGCCTCGATGGCTAACACCTTC; CDR3: CASSATASMANTF
size: NA; D: TRBD2; J: TRBJ2-7; V: TRBV14; DNA: TGTGCCAGCAGCCCGGGACTAGCGGGAGTTGGATCCGAGCAGTACTTC; CDR3: CASSPGLAGVGSEQYF
size: few; D: NA; J: TRBJ2-7; V: TRBV20-1; DNA: TGCAGTGCTAGGTCCCCAACTAGTACCTACGAGCAGTACTTC; CDR3: CSARSPTSTYEQYF
size: NA; D: TRBD1; J: TRBJ1-1; V: TRBV5-1; DNA: TGCGCCAGCAGCTGGGGGGACAGGTCATACACTGAAGCTTTCTTT; CDR3: CASSWGDRSYTEAFF
size: few; D: NA; J: TRBJ2-7; V: TRBV7-9; DNA: TGTGCCAGCAGCTCCCCCTCCGGTTCCGTTCGGTCCTACGAGCAGTACTTC; CDR3: CASSSPSGSVRSYEQYF
size: few; D: TRBD1; J: TRBJ2-3; V: TRBV12-3/TRBV12-4; DNA: TGTGCCAGCATCAAGGGGGACAGCCGTACAGATACGCAGTATTTT; CDR3: CASIKGDSRTDTQYF
size: NA; D: TRBD1; J: TRBJ2-7; V: TRBV19; DNA: TGTGCCACCCACGACAGGGGGCTTTCCTACGAGCAGTACTTC; CDR3: CATHDRGLSYEQYF
size: few; D: NA; J: TRBJ1-1; V: TRBV24-1; DNA: TGTGCCACCAGTGATTTCGACACTGAAGCTTTCTTT; CDR3: CATSDFDTEAFF
size: NA; D: NA; J: TRBJ2-1; V: TRBV29-1; DNA: TGCAGCGTTGAGGCACTTACTTCCTACAATGAGCAGTTCTTC; CDR3: CSVEALTSYNEQFF
size: many; D: NA; J: TRBJ2-3; V: TRBV4-1; DNA: TGCGCCAGCAGCCCCGAAGGTGGAGGGGATACGCAGTATTTT; CDR3: CASSPEGGGDTQYF
size: few; D: NA; J: TRBJ2-3; V: TRBV11-2; DNA: TGTGCCAGCAGCTTAGTTCCGGGACTCAACACAGATACGCAGTATTTT; CDR3: CASSLVPGLNTDTQYF
size: NA; D: TRBD1; J: TRBJ1-1; V: TRBV2; DNA: TGTGCCAGCAGACCCTCGGACAGGGGGTGGTACACTGAAGCTTTCTTT; CDR3: CASRPSDRGWYTEAFF
size: many; D: TRBD1; J: TRBJ2-7; V: TRBV12-3/TRBV12-4; DNA: TGTGCCAGCAGTTCGACAGGGCTCTACGAGCAGTACTTC; CDR3: CASSSTGLYEQYF
size: few; D: TRBD1; J: TRBJ1-5; V: TRBV12-3/TRBV12-4; DNA: TGTGCCAGCAGTTCACAACAGGGGAATCAGCCCCAGCATTTT; CDR3: CASSSQQGNQPQHF